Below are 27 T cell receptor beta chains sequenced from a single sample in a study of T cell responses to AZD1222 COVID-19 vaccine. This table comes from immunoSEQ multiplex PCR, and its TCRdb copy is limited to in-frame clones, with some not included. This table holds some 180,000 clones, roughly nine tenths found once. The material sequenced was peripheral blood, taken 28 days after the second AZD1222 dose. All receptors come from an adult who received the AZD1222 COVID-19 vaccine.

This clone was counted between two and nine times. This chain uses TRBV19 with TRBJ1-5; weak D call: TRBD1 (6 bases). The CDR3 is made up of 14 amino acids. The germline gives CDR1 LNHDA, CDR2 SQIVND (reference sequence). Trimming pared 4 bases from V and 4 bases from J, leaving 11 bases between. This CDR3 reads CASSKDRWNQPQHF. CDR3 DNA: TGTGCCAGTAGTAAAGACAGGTGGAATCAGCCCCAGCATTTT.

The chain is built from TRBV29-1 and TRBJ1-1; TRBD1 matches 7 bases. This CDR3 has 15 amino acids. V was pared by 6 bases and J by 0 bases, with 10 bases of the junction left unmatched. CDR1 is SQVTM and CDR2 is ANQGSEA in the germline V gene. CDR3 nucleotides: TGCAGCGTGGAATCCGGACAGGTATTGAACACTGAAGCTTTCTTT. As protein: CSVESGQVLNTEAFF.

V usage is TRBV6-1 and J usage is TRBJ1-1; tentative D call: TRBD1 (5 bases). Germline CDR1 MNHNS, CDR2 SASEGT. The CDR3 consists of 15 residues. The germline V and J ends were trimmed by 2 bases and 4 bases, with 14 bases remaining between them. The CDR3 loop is CASSEPGAQGTEAFF. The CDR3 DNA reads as TGTGCCAGCAGTGAACCCGGGGCCCAGGGCACTGAAGCTTTCTTT.

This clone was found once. The CDR3 bases are TGTGCCAGCAGCTTGGCCCGAGGCAGGACCTACAATGAGCAGTTCTTC. Translated, it gives CASSLARGRTYNEQFF. The J gene is TRBJ2-1, the V gene TRBV5-6, with D unresolved. The CDR3 totals 16 residues. The germline V and J ends were trimmed by 0 bases and 2 bases, with 12 bases remaining between them. Per the germline V gene, CDR1 is SGHDT and CDR2 is YYEEEE.

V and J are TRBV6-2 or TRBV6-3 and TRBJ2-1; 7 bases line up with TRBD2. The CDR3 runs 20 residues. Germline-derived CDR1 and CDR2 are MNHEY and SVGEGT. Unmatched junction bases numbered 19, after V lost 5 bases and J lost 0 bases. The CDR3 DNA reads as TGTGCCAGCAGTCCCCGGGGGGATTTTACGCTCACAAGCTCCTACAATGAGCAGTTCTTC. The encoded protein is CASSPRGDFTLTSSYNEQFF.

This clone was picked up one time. The CDR3 bases are TGCGCCAGCAGAAAATCAAGGCTAGCGGACACAGATACGCAGTATTTT. It specifies CASRKSRLADTDTQYF. This chain uses TRBV5-1 with TRBJ2-3; 7 positions match TRBD2. V lost 5 bases and J lost 2; bases outside the gene matches: 11. The germline CDR1 and CDR2 sequences are SGHRS and YFSETQ. The CDR3 has 16 residues.

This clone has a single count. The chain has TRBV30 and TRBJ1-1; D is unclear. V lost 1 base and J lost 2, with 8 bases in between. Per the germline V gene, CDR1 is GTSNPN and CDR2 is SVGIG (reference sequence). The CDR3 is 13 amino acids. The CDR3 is CAWSELVNTEAFF. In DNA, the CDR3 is TGTGCCTGGAGTGAGTTAGTAAACACTGAAGCTTTCTTT.

The CDR3 sequence is CASSSRPVGYGYTF. The CDR3 region has the DNA TGTGCCAGCAGTTCCCGGCCCGTGGGGTATGGCTACACCTTC. The rearrangement links TRBV6-5 to TRBJ1-2, with D hard to call. V was shortened by 4 bases and J by 5 bases, with 14 bases between the two germline ends. CDR1 MNHEY and CDR2 SVGAGI come from the germline V gene. This CDR3 has 14 residues.

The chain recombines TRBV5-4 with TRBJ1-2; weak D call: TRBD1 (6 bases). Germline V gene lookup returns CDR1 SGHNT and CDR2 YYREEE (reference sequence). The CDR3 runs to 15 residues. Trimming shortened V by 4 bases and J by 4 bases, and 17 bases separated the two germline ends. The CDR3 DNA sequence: TGTGCCAGCAGCCCCGGGGAGGGGGGAGCCTATGGCTACACCTTC. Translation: CASSPGEGGAYGYTF.

CDR3 region: CASSARQLSYEQYF. CDR3 sequence (DNA): TGTGCCAGCAGCGCCCGACAGCTTAGCTACGAGCAGTACTTC. The rearrangement joins TRBV7-8 to TRBJ2-7; D perhaps matches TRBD1 (5 bases). From germline, CDR1 is SGHVS and CDR2 FQNEAQ. The length of the CDR3 is 14 residues. V was trimmed by 5 bases and J by 3 bases, leaving 14 bases between them.

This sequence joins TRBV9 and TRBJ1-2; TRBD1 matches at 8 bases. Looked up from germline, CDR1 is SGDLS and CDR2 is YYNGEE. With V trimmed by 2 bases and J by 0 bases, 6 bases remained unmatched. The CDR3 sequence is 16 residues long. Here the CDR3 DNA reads TGTGCCAGCAGCGTCGGACAGGGCAGAGCTAACTATGGCTACACCTTC. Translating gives CASSVGQGRANYGYTF.

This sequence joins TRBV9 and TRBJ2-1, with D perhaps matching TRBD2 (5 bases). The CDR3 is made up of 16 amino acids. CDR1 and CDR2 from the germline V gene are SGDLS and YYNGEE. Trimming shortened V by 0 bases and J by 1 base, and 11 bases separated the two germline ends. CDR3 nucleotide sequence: TGTGCCAGCAGCGTAGCCCCAGCGGCGTCCTACAATGAGCAGTTCTTC. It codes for CASSVAPAASYNEQFF.

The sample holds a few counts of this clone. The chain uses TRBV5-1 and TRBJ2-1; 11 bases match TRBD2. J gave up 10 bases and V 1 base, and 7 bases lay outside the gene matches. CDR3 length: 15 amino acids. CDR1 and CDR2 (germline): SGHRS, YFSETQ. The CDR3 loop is CASSLSSGRAKEQFF. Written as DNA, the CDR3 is TGCGCCAGCAGCTTGAGTAGCGGGAGGGCCAAGGAGCAGTTCTTC.

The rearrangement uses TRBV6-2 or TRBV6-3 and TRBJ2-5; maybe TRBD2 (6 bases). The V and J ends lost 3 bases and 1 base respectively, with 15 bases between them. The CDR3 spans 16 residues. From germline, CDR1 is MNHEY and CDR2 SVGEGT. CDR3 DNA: TGTGCCAGCAGTTATTCCCCCCGGACTATCCAAGAGACCCAGTACTTC. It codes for CASSYSPRTIQETQYF.

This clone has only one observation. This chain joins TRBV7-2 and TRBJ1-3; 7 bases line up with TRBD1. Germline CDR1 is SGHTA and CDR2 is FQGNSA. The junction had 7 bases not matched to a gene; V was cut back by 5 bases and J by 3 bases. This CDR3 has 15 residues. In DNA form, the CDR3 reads TGTGCCAGCAGCGACTCAGGGGGTCTTGGAAACACCATATATTTT. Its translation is CASSDSGGLGNTIYF.

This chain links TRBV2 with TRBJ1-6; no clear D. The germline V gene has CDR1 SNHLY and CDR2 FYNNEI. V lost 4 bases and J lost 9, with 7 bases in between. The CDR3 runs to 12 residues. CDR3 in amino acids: CASSALGSPLHF. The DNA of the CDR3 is TGTGCCAGCAGTGCTCTGGGTTCACCCCTCCACTTT.

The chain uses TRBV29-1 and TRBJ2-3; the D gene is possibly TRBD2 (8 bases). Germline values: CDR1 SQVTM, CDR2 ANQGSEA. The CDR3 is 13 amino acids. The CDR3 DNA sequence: TGCGGCGGGGGGACAGAAAATACAGATACGCAGTATTTT. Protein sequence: CGGGTENTDTQYF.

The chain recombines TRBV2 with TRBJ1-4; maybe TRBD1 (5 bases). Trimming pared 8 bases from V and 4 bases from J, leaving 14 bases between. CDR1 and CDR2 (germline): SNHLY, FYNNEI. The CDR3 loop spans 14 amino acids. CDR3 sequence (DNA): TGTGCCAGCGGGCAGGGAGGTATTAATGAAAAACTGTTTTTT. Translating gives CASGQGGINEKLFF. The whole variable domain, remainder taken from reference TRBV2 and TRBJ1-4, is EPEVTQTPSHQVTQMGQEVILRCVPISNHLYFYWYRQILGQKVEFLVSFYNNEISEKSEIFDDQFSVERPDGSNFTLKIRSTKLEDSAMYFCASGQGGINEKLFFGSGTQLSVL.

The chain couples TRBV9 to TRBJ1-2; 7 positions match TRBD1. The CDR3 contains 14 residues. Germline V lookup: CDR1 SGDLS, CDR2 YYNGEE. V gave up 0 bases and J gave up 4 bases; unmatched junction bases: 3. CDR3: CASSVVDRVYGYTF. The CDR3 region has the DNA TGTGCCAGCAGCGTAGTCGACAGGGTCTATGGCTACACCTTC.

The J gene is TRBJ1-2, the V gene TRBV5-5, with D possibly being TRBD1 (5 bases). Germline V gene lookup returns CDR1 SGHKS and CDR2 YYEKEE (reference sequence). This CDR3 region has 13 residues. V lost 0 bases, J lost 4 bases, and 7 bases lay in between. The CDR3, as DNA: TGTGCCAGCAGCTTGGGCAGGGCCTATGGCTACACCTTC. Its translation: CASSLGRAYGYTF.

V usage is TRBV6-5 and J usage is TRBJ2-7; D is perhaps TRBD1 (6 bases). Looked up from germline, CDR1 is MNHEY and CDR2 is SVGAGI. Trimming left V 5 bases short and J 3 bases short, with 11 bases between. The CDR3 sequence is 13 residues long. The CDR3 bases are TGTGCCAGCAGTCCCTCGGACAGCTACGAGCAGTACTTC. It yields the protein CASSPSDSYEQYF.

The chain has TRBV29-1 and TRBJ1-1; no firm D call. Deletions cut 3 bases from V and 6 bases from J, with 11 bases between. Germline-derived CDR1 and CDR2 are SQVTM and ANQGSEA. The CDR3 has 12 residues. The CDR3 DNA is TGCAGCGTTGAGGGCCAGGATGCTGAAGCTTTCTTT. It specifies CSVEGQDAEAFF.

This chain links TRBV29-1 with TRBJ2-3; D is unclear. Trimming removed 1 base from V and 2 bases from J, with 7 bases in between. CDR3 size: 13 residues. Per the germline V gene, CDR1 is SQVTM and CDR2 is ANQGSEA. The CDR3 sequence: CSVEAHATDTQYF. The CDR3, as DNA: TGCAGCGTTGAAGCTCACGCCACAGATACGCAGTATTTT.

CDR3 DNA sequence: TGTGCCAGCAGCCCCCGGACTAGCGGGTCCTACAATGAGCAGTTCTTC. It is translated as CASSPRTSGSYNEQFF. The gene calls are TRBV7-9 and TRBJ2-1; TRBD2 agrees at 11 bases. V shed 5 bases, J shed 1 base, and the junction held 4 bases outside the gene matches. CDR1 and CDR2 (germline): SEHNR, FQNEAQ (reference sequence). This CDR3 contains 16 residues.

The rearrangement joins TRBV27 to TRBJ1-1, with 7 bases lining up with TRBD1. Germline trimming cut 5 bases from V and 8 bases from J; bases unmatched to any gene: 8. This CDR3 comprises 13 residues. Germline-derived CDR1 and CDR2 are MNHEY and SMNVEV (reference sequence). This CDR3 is CASSPQGFHEAFF. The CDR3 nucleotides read TGTGCCAGCAGTCCACAGGGGTTTCACGAAGCTTTCTTT.

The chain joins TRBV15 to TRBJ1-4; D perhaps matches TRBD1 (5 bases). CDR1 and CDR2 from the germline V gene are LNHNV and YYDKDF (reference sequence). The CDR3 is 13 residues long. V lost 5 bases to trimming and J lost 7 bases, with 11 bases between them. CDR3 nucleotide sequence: TGTGCCACCAGCGAAGGGGTGGGTGAAAAACTGTTTTTT. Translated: CATSEGVGEKLFF.

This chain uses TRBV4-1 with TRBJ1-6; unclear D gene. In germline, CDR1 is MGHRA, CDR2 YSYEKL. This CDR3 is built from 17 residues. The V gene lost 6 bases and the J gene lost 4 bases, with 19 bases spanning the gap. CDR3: CASSRSVEVAYNSPLHF. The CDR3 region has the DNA TGCGCCAGCAGTCGCTCCGTGGAGGTTGCGTATAATTCACCCCTCCACTTT.